This TCR beta chain originates from a study of control samples from healthy donors and cancer patients. Germline values: CDR1 SEHNR, CDR2 FQNEAQ (reference sequence). With 3 bases clipped from V and 6 bases from J, the junction kept 4 bases outside the gene matches. The CDR3 length is 14 residues. Assay used: immunoSEQ multiplex PCR; TCRdb lists only in-frame clones, some missing. Among about 130,000 clones, roughly 94% were seen once, and the ten largest hold 12% to 15%. Sequencing was carried out using PBMCs. This sequence joins TRBV7-9 and TRBJ1-4; 7 positions agree with TRBD1. This clonotype was sampled from a man between 60 and 75 years old with colorectal cancer. DNA of the CDR3: TGTGCCAGCAGCTTCCAGGGGGGATATGAAAAACTGTTTTTT. It yields the protein CASSFQGGYEKLFF.